This T cell receptor beta chain was sequenced in a study of T-cell reconstitution after alpha-beta-depleted transplantation in children. Worth noting for this clonotype: Its antigen is unknown.

The CDR3 runs to 15 residues. The germline V and J ends were trimmed by 1 base and 3 bases, with 13 bases remaining between them. Germline lookup yields CDR1 SGHVS and CDR2 FQNEAQ. Preparation of the TCRbeta library involved a method that used unique molecular identifiers. TCRdb reprocessed the PCR reads with MiXCR, giving one entry per CDR3 protein. The sample contains about 980,000 distinct CDR3 sequences, roughly 31% of which appear only once. Study-wide findings and caveats: Newly produced T cells mostly accounted for T-cell counts and diversity one year post-transplant. Several hundred rapidly expanded clones from non-depleted graft cells reportedly supplied alpha-beta T cells about two months post-transplant. Surviving recipient T cells and thymic progenitors produced the high day-60 TCRbeta diversity seen in some patients.

The sample here was PBMCs, mostly from graft donor cells, taken 360 days after TCRalphabeta/CD19-depleted stem cell transplant. The TCR sequence derives from a boy under two years old who had a stem cell transplant for SCID, so the T cells may come from the graft donor. The V gene is TRBV7-8, the J gene TRBJ2-7; D unclear. CDR3 loop: CASSLVGRYLYEQYF. The CDR3, as DNA: TGTGCCAGCAGCTTAGTTGGCCGTTACCTCTACGAGCAGTACTTC.